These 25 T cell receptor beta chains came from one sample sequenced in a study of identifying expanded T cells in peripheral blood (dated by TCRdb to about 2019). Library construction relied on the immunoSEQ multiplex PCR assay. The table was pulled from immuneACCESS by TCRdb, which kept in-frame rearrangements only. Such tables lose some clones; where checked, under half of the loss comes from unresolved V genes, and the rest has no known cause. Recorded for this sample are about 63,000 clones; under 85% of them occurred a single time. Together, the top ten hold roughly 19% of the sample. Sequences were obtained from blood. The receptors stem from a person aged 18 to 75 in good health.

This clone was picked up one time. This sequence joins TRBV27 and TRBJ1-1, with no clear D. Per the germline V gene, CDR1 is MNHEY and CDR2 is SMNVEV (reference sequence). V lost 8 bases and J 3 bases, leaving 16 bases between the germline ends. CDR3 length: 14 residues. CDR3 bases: TGTGCCAGCCTTCCGACACTGTTGGACACTGAAGCTTTCTTT. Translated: CASLPTLLDTEAFF.

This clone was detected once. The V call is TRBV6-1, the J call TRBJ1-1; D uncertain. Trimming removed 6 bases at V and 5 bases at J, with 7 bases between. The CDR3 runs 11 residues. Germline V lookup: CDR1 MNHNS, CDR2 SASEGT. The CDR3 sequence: CASRQVTEAFF. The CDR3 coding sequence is TGTGCCAGCAGGCAGGTGACTGAAGCTTTCTTT.

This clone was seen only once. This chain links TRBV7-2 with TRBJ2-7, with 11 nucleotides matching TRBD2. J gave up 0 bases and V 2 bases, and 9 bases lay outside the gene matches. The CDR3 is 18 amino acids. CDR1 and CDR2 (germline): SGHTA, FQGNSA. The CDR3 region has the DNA TGTGCCAGCAGCTTAACTAGCGGGAGATACCTCAGCTCCTACGAGCAGTACTTC. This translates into CASSLTSGRYLSSYEQYF.

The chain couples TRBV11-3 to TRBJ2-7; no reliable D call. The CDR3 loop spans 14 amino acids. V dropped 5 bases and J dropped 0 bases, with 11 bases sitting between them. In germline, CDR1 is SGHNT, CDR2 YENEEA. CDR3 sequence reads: CASSPRRSSYEQYF. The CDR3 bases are TGTGCCAGCAGCCCTCGACGGAGCTCCTACGAGCAGTACTTC.

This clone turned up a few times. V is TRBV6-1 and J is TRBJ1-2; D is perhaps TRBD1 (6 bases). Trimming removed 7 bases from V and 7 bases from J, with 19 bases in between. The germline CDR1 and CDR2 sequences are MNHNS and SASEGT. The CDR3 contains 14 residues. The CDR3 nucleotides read TGTGCCAGCACCCCGGGACACGCCCTTTTTGGCTACACCTTC. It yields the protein CASTPGHALFGYTF.

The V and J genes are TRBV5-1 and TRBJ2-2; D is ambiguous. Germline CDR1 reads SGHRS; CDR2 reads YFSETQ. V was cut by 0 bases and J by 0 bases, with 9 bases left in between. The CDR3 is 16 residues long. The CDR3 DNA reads TGCGCCAGCAGCTTGGACAGCCCCGCGAACACCGGGGAGCTGTTTTTT. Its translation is CASSLDSPANTGELFF.

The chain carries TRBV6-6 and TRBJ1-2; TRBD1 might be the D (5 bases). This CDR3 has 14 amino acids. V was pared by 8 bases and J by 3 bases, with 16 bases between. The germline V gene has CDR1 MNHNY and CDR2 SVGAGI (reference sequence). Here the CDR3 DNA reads TGTGCCAGCGCCCAGATCGGGACGGACTATGGCTACACCTTC. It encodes CASAQIGTDYGYTF.

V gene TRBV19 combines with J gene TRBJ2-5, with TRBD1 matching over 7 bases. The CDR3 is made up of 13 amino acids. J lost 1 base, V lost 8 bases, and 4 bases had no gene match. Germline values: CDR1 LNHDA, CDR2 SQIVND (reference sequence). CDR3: CASSNRGQETQYF. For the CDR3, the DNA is TGTGCCAGTTCAAACAGGGGCCAAGAGACCCAGTACTTC.

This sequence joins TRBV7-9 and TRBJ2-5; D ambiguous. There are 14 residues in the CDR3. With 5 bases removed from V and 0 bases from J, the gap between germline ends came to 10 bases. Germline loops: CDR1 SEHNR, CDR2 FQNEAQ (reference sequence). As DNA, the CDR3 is TGTGCCAGCAGCCCCCCCGTTAACCAAGAGACCCAGTACTTC. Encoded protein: CASSPPVNQETQYF.

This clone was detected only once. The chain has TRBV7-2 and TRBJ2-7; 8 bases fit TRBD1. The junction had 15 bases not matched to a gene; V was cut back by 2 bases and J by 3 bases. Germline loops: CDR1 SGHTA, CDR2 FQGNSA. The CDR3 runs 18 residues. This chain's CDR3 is CASSLSGMIQGVVYEQYF. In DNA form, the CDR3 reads TGTGCCAGCAGCTTAAGTGGTATGATACAGGGGGTTGTCTACGAGCAGTACTTC.

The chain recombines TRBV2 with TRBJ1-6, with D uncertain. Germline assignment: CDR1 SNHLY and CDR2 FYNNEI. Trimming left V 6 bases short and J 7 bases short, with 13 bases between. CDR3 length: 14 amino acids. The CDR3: CASRARGENSPLHF. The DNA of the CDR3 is TGTGCCAGCAGGGCCCGGGGTGAGAATTCACCCCTCCACTTT.

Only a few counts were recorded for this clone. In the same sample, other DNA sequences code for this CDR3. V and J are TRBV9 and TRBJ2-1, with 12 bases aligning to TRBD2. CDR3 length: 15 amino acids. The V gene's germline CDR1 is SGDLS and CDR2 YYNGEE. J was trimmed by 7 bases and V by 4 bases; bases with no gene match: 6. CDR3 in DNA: TGTGCCAGCAGCCCAACTAGCGGGAGGACAAATGAGCAGTTCTTC. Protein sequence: CASSPTSGRTNEQFF. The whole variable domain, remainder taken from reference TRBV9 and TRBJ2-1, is DSGVTQTPKHLITATGQRVTLRCSPRSGDLSVYWYQQSLDQGLQFLIQYYNGEERAKGNILERFSAQQFPDLHSELNLSSLELGDSALYFCASSPTSGRTNEQFFGPGTRLTVL.

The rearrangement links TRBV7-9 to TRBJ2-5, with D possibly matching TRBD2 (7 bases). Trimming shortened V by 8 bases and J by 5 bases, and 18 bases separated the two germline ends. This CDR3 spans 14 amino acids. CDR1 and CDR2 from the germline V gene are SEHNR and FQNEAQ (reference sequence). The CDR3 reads CASVMGGASETQYF. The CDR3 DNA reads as TGTGCCAGCGTGATGGGGGGGGCATCGGAGACCCAGTACTTC.

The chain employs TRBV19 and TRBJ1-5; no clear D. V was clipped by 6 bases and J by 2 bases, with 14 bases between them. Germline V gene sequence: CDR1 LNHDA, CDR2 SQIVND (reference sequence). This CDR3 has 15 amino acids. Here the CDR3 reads CASRRRTGGNQPQHF. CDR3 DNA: TGTGCCAGTAGGAGACGGACGGGAGGCAATCAGCCCCAGCATTTT. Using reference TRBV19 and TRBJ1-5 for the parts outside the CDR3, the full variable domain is DGGITQSPKYLFRKEGQNVTLSCEQNLNHDAMYWYRQDPGQGLRLIYYSQIVNDFQKGDIAEGYSVSREKKESFPLTVTSAQKNPTAFYLCASRRRTGGNQPQHFGDGTRLSIL.

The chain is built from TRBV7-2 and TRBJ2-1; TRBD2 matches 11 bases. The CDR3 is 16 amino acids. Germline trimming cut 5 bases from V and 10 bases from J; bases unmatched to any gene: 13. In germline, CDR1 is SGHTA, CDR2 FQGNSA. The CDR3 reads CASSPGGSGRAGEQFF. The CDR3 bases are TGTGCCAGCAGCCCCGGGGGTAGCGGGAGGGCCGGGGAGCAGTTCTTC.

The CDR3, as DNA: TGTGCCAGCAGCCAAGCCCACAGCATCTACGAGCAGTACGTC. This gives the protein CASSQAHSIYEQYV. This chain uses TRBV14 with TRBJ2-7, with D unresolved. The CDR3 contains 14 residues. In germline, CDR1 is SGHDN, CDR2 FVKESK. V lost 1 base and J lost 3, with 10 bases in between.

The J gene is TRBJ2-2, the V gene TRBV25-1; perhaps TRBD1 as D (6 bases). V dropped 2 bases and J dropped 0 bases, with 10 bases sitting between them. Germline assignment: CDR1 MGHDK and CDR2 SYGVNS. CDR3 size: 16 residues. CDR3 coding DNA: TGTGCCAGCAGTGAAACCGGGACAACGAACACCGGGGAGCTGTTTTTT. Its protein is CASSETGTTNTGELFF.

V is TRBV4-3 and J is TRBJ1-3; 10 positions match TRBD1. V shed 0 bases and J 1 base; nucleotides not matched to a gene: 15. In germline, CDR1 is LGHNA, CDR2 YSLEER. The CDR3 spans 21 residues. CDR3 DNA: TGCGCCAGCAGCCAAGATTTACCGGGACAGGGGAATTTATTTTCTGGAAACACCATATATTTT. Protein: CASSQDLPGQGNLFSGNTIYF.

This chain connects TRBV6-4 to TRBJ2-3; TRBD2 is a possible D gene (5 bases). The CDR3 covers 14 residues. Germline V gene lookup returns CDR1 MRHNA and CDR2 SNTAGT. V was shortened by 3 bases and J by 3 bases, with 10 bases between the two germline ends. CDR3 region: CASSEGSATDTQYF. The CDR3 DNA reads TGTGCCAGCAGTGAAGGTAGCGCGACAGATACGCAGTATTTT.

The CDR3 spells CASSSSNEKLFF. DNA of the CDR3: TGTGCCAGCAGCTCGTCTAATGAAAAACTGTTTTTT. V gene TRBV11-3 combines with J gene TRBJ1-4; no clear D. CDR1 and CDR2 from the germline V gene are SGHNT and YENEEA. V gave up 4 bases and J gave up 3 bases, with 3 bases separating them. This CDR3 region has 12 residues.

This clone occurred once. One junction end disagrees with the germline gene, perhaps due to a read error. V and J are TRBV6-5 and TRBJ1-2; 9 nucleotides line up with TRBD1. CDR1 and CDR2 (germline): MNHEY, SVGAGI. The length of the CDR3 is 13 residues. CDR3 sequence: CASSYTGGYGHTF. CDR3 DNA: TGTGCCAGCAGTTACACAGGGGGCTATGGCCACACCTTC.

CDR3 region: CASSSGLALNEQFF. The CDR3 nucleotides are TGCGCCAGCAGCTCGGGACTAGCGTTGAATGAGCAGTTCTTC. The chain carries TRBV5-1 and TRBJ2-1; 10 bases fit TRBD2. Trimming cost V 3 bases and J 7 bases; bases outside gene matches: 4. The CDR3 runs to 14 residues. CDR1 and CDR2 from the germline V gene are SGHRS and YFSETQ.

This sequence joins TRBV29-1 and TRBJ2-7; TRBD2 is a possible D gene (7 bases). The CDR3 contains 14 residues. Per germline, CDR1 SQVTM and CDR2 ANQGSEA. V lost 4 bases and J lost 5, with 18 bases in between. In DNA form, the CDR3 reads TGCAGCGTTGGGATAGGGGGAGGGAGCCACGAGCAGTACTTC. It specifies CSVGIGGGSHEQYF.

For the CDR3, the DNA is TGCGCCAGCAGCTTGGCAGGGGGCGGGGGCAGTGGAGAGACCCAGTACTTC. Translating gives CASSLAGGGGSGETQYF. This chain connects TRBV5-1 to TRBJ2-5, with D possibly matching TRBD1 (8 bases). Germline V lookup: CDR1 SGHRS, CDR2 YFSETQ. The ends were cut back, 0 bases at V and 4 bases at J, with 19 bases in the middle. The CDR3 contains 17 residues.

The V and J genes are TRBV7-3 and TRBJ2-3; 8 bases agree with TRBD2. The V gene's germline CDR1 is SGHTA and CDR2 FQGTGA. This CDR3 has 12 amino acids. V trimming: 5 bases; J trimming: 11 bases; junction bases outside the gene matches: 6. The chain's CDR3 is CASSDVSGGQYF. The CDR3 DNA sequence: TGTGCCAGCAGCGATGTGAGCGGGGGGCAGTATTTT.